These 12 T cell receptor beta chains were sequenced from one sample in a study of T cells after posttransplantation cyclophosphamide. Only in-frame clones appear in the TCRdb table, and some are missing; sequencing was by immunoSEQ multiplex PCR. The record shows 35,000 to 40,000 clones for this sample, with no singletons present. The sample was PBMCs. These receptors all stem from a man aged 30 to 45 in good health and a related stem cell transplant donor.

The chain carries TRBV12-3 or TRBV12-4 and TRBJ2-5; D ambiguous. Between the trimmed V and J ends, which lost 6 bases and 5 bases, there was a span of 13 bases. CDR3 length equals 13 residues. CDR3 in amino acids: CASSPSWRETQYF. The CDR3 DNA reads TGTGCCAGCAGCCCATCGTGGCGGGAGACCCAGTACTTC.

This clone was observed many times. The rearrangement uses TRBV19 and TRBJ2-3; perhaps TRBD2 as D (6 bases). V lost 5 bases, J lost 0 bases, and 15 bases lay in between. Germline CDR1 LNHDA, CDR2 SQIVND (reference sequence). The CDR3 is made up of 16 amino acids. CDR3 residues: CASSARVAGSTDTQYF. In DNA, the CDR3 is TGTGCCAGTAGTGCCCGCGTTGCGGGGAGCACAGATACGCAGTATTTT.

This clone was seen ten or more times. The chain carries TRBV10-3 and TRBJ1-2; D is possibly TRBD1 (6 bases). V was trimmed by 8 bases and J by 8 bases, leaving 15 bases between them. Germline values: CDR1 ENHRY, CDR2 SYGVKD. The CDR3 is made up of 12 amino acids. The CDR3 here is CAIREGGEGYTF. The CDR3 DNA reads as TGTGCCATCCGCGAGGGGGGGGAAGGCTACACCTTC.

This chain connects TRBV6-6 to TRBJ2-3; the match to TRBD1 covers 9 bases. The germline gives CDR1 MNHNY, CDR2 SVGAGI (reference sequence). With 5 bases clipped from V and 3 bases from J, the junction kept 3 bases outside the gene matches. The length of the CDR3 is 14 residues. The CDR3 region is CASSPGTGTDTQYF. The CDR3 nucleotides are TGTGCCAGCAGTCCCGGGACAGGGACAGATACGCAGTATTTT.

In its sample, this clone was seen many times. The chain has TRBV15 and TRBJ1-6, with a weak D call TRBD1 (5 bases). V was clipped by 8 bases and J by 10 bases, with 18 bases between them. The CDR3 covers 14 residues. Germline V lookup: CDR1 LNHNV, CDR2 YYDKDF (reference sequence). DNA for the CDR3: TGTGCCACCTCCCAAGAGGGGTCCAGGTCACCCCTCCACTTT. It specifies CATSQEGSRSPLHF.

This clone was counted at least ten times. The gene calls are TRBV12-5 and TRBJ2-1; 12 bases fit TRBD2. The germline gives CDR1 LGHNT, CDR2 FRNRAP. Trimming at V came to 6 bases and at J to 5 bases, leaving 11 bases not matched to a gene. The CDR3 runs to 17 residues. CDR3 DNA sequence: TGTGCTAGTGGCCCGCCGGTGCTAGCGGGGGGGCACAATGAGCAGTTCTTC. Amino acids: CASGPPVLAGGHNEQFF. The entire variable domain, with the rest obtained from reference TRBV12-5 and TRBJ2-1, is as follows: DARVTQTPRHKVTEMGQEVTMRCQPILGHNTVFWYRQTMMQGLELLAYFRNRAPLDDSGMPKDRFSAEMPDATLATLKIQPSEPRDSAVYFCASGPPVLAGGHNEQFFGPGTRLTVL.

This clone occurred many times. The gene calls are TRBV12-3 or TRBV12-4 and TRBJ1-3; D possibly corresponds to TRBD1 (6 bases). V lost 5 bases and J 0 bases, leaving 14 bases between the germline ends. This CDR3 comprises 16 residues. The CDR3 nucleotides are TGTGCCAGCAGTCGAACAGGGTTTGTCTCTGGAAACACCATATATTTT. This codes for CASSRTGFVSGNTIYF.

The gene calls are TRBV7-3 and TRBJ2-3, with TRBD2 as a possible D gene (6 bases). Germline assignment: CDR1 SGHTA and CDR2 FQGTGA. CDR3 length equals 15 residues. The V end lost 5 bases, the J end lost 1 base, and 13 bases lay between the germline ends. CDR3 coding DNA: TGTGCCAGCAGCGCCCGGGACTTACGCACAGATACGCAGTATTTT. Residues: CASSARDLRTDTQYF. The full variable domain, in which reference TRBV7-3 and TRBJ2-3 provide the parts outside the CDR3, is GAGVSQTPSNKVTEKGKYVELRCDPISGHTALYWYRQSLGQGPEFLIYFQGTGAADDSGLPNDRFFAVRPEGSVSTLKIQRTERGDSAVYLCASSARDLRTDTQYFGPGTRLTVL.

This clone was recorded at least ten times. The rearrangement uses TRBV2 and TRBJ1-1, with no clear D. The CDR3 is made up of 14 amino acids. CDR1 SNHLY and CDR2 FYNNEI come from the germline V gene. Trimming pared 5 bases from V and 3 bases from J, leaving 13 bases between. The CDR3 nucleotides are TGTGCCAGCAGTTTACAAGGGTTGGACACTGAAGCTTTCTTT. Translation gives CASSLQGLDTEAFF.

This clone was counted many times. This chain connects TRBV7-9 to TRBJ1-2; D perhaps matches TRBD1 (5 bases). The V end was cut by 4 bases, the J end by 1 base, with 16 bases between. Germline V gene lookup returns CDR1 SEHNR and CDR2 FQNEAQ (reference sequence). The CDR3 is 16 residues long. In nucleotides, the CDR3 is TGTGCCAGCAGCTCACAGATGCCTCAGGGTAACTATGGCTACACCTTC. Encoded protein: CASSSQMPQGNYGYTF.

This clone was seen repeatedly, ten times or more. This sequence joins TRBV6-5 and TRBJ1-5, with TRBD1 matching 8 bases. Losses at the gene ends were 5 bases for V and 7 bases for J; bases not matched to a gene: 4. Germline assignment: CDR1 MNHEY and CDR2 SVGAGI. There are 13 residues in the CDR3. CDR3 sequence (DNA): TGTGCCAGCAGTCCAGGGGGCGGCCAGCCCCAGCATTTT. Its translation is CASSPGGGQPQHF.

This clone appeared many times. The V gene is TRBV5-1, the J gene TRBJ1-4, with 7 bases that match TRBD1. Germline CDR1 SGHRS, CDR2 YFSETQ. This CDR3 has 16 amino acids. V lost 2 bases and J lost 3; bases outside the gene matches: 7. The CDR3 reads CASSFQGEGSNEKLFF. CDR3 nucleotide sequence: TGCGCCAGCAGCTTCCAGGGGGAAGGGTCTAATGAAAAACTGTTTTTT.